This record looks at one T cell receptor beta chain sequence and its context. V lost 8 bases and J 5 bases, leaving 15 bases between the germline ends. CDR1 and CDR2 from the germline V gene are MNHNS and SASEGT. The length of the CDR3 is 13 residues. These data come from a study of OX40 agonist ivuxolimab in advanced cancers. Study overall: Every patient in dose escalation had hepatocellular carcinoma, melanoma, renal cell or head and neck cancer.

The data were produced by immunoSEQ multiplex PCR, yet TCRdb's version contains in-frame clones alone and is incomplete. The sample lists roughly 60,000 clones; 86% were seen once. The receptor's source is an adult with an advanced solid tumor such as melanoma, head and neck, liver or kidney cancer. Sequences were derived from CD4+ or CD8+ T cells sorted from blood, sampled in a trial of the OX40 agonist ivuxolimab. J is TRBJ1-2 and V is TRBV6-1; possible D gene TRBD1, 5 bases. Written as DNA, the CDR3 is TGTGCCAGCGTGAGGGACCCCACATATGGCTACACCTTC. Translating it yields CASVRDPTYGYTF.